This T cell receptor (beta chain) was sequenced in a study of blood T cell repertoires in COVID-19. The wider study: COVID-19 samples, acute and convalescent, were from the United States, Italy and Spain. PBMCs, B-cell-depleted T cells, or T cells were the source of the cDNA or gDNA that made up the material.

J gave up 8 bases and V 0 bases, and 5 bases lay outside the gene matches. Germline CDR1 and CDR2: SEHNR and FQNEAQ (reference sequence). The CDR3 contains 14 residues. Authors' processing steps: For nucleated cells, counts were estimated from reference gene primer amplification. Sequencing used immunoSEQ multiplex PCR; TCRdb keeps in-frame clones, though not all of them. That table furnishes V, J and clone size, whereas the DNA furnished D and trimming. This repertoire shows 150,000 to 200,000 clones, around 86% found once; its top ten account for 0.99%. The sequence came from a man aged 18-30 years with acute or convalescent COVID-19. The sequencing sample was made of peripheral blood. J is TRBJ1-2 and V is TRBV7-9; 8 nucleotides align to TRBD1. The CDR3 DNA follows: TGTGCCAGCAGCTTAGCTCAGGGGGCTCGGGGCTACACCTTC. Translating gives CASSLAQGARGYTF.